The 3 T cell receptor beta chains in this list originate from one sample, sequenced in a study of shared clonotypes between healthy human individuals. Some clones are missing from TCRdb's copy, which holds only in-frame ones; the method was immunoSEQ multiplex PCR. The sample lists about 1.5 million clones, over 95% occurring once. Sequencing was carried out using naive CD4+ T cells sorted from blood. The subset was: CD45RA+ positively selected. The source is a man aged 30-40 years in good health.

V is TRBV5-1 and J is TRBJ2-1, with 11 bases fitting TRBD2. The CDR3 is 16 residues long. Unmatched junction bases numbered 11, after V lost 5 bases and J lost 7 bases. The germline V gene has CDR1 SGHRS and CDR2 YFSETQ. The CDR3 spells CASRKELAGVSNEQFF. Here the CDR3 DNA reads TGCGCCAGCAGGAAGGAACTAGCGGGAGTGTCGAATGAGCAGTTCTTC.

The chain is built from TRBV6-1 and TRBJ2-7; D gene uncertain. Trimming removed 1 base at V and 3 bases at J, with 13 bases between. Germline assignment: CDR1 MNHNS and CDR2 SASEGT. This CDR3 has 15 amino acids. CDR3 protein: CASSEDGRIVYEQYF. The CDR3 DNA follows: TGTGCCAGCAGTGAAGATGGACGGATAGTCTACGAGCAGTACTTC.

The chain recombines TRBV2 with TRBJ2-3; TRBD2 matches at 10 bases. This CDR3 contains 17 residues. J lost 9 bases, V lost 4 bases, and 16 bases had no gene match. The germline gives CDR1 SNHLY, CDR2 FYNNEI. CDR3 residues: CASSVGGLAGASVTQYF. In nucleotides, the CDR3 is TGTGCCAGCAGTGTCGGGGGGCTAGCGGGAGCAAGTGTGACGCAGTATTTT.